Presented here are 11 T cell receptor beta chains from one specimen sequenced in a study of OX40 agonist ivuxolimab in advanced cancers. Here immunoSEQ multiplex PCR was the method, and the copy in TCRdb shows in-frame clones only, minus some. The sample carries 60,000 to 65,000 clones, 83% recorded once. Material: CD4+ or CD8+ T cells sorted from blood, obtained in a trial of the OX40 agonist ivuxolimab. The receptors were sampled from an adult with an advanced solid tumor such as melanoma, head and neck, liver or kidney cancer.

Here the CDR3 reads CSVKVSRDSYEQYF. CDR3 DNA sequence: TGCAGCGTGAAAGTAAGCCGCGACTCCTACGAGCAGTACTTC. This rearrangement joins TRBV29-1 to TRBJ2-7, with D hard to call. Trimming took off 6 bases at V and 0 bases at J, with 15 bases between the two ends. The CDR3 has 14 residues. Germline assignment: CDR1 SQVTM and CDR2 ANQGSEA.

This clone appeared a single time. The V gene is TRBV9, the J gene TRBJ2-1, with D possibly matching TRBD2 (6 bases). The CDR3 is 15 amino acids. The germline CDR1 and CDR2 sequences are SGDLS and YYNGEE. The V gene lost 4 bases and the J gene lost 1 base, with 12 bases spanning the gap. CDR3 protein: CASSSLAGSYNEQFF. CDR3 DNA: TGTGCCAGCAGCTCACTAGCAGGGTCCTACAATGAGCAGTTCTTC.

The rearrangement joins TRBV29-1 to TRBJ1-1; D uncertain. Germline-derived CDR1 and CDR2 are SQVTM and ANQGSEA. The CDR3 length is 13 residues. Trimming removed 3 bases at V and 6 bases at J, with 14 bases between. The CDR3 region is CSVDGGPHSEAFF. The CDR3, as DNA: TGCAGCGTTGATGGCGGGCCCCACTCTGAAGCTTTCTTT.

V is TRBV11-2 and J is TRBJ2-3; D unresolved. Trimming took 5 bases from V and 1 from J, leaving 7 bases between them. The germline gives CDR1 SGHAT, CDR2 FQNNGV. The CDR3 extends over 13 amino acids. CDR3 loop: CASSLPGTDTQYF. CDR3 nucleotide sequence: TGTGCCAGCAGCCTCCCTGGCACAGATACGCAGTATTTT.

CDR3 nucleotides: TGTGCCAGCAGCTTTCCCCACCAGGGGGGTTGGAATGAGCAGTTCTTC. The encoded protein is CASSFPHQGGWNEQFF. This chain connects TRBV5-4 to TRBJ2-1, with D possibly being TRBD1 (7 bases). CDR3 length equals 16 residues. Looked up from germline, CDR1 is SGHNT and CDR2 is YYREEE (reference sequence). The V end was cut by 2 bases, the J end by 7 bases, with 19 bases between.

This clone was recorded a few times. DNA for the CDR3: TGTGCCACCACGGACAGTCTTAACTCTGGAAACACCATATATTTT. It translates to CATTDSLNSGNTIYF. V gene TRBV19 combines with J gene TRBJ1-3, with TRBD1 as a possible D gene (6 bases). Germline V gene lookup returns CDR1 LNHDA and CDR2 SQIVND (reference sequence). The germline V and J ends were trimmed by 10 bases and 0 bases, with 16 bases remaining between them. This CDR3 has 15 residues.

The count of this clone is one. The V call is TRBV27, the J call TRBJ2-4, with D possibly TRBD2 on 5 matching bases. The V end lost 5 bases, the J end lost 0 bases, and 8 bases lay between the germline ends. The CDR3 totals 14 residues. CDR1 and CDR2 from the germline V gene are MNHEY and SMNVEV (reference sequence). CDR3 nucleotides: TGTGCCAGCAGTACCGGACTAGCCAAAAACATTCAGTACTTC. This translates into CASSTGLAKNIQYF.

This rearrangement joins TRBV5-1 to TRBJ2-7; D possibly corresponds to TRBD1 (5 bases). Germline CDR1 is SGHRS and CDR2 is YFSETQ. Trimming removed 5 bases from V and 2 bases from J, with 14 bases in between. This CDR3 has 14 residues. The CDR3 reads CASRPDIPTYEQYF. In DNA, the CDR3 is TGCGCCAGCAGGCCGGACATCCCGACCTACGAGCAGTACTTC. The full variable domain, its missing parts supplied by reference TRBV5-1 and TRBJ2-7, is KAGVTQTPRYLIKTRGQQVTLSCSPISGHRSVSWYQQTPGQGLQFLFEYFSETQRNKGNFPGRFSGRQFSNSRSEMNVSTLELGDSALYLCASRPDIPTYEQYFGPGTRLTVT.

This clone has just one count. The chain uses TRBV7-9 and TRBJ2-7; the match to TRBD2 covers 10 bases. The germline CDR1 and CDR2 sequences are SEHNR and FQNEAQ (reference sequence). The CDR3 is 16 residues long. The ends lost 2 bases at V and 1 base at J; junction bases unmatched: 5. CDR3 amino acids: CASSLYSGRRSYEQYF. CDR3 sequence (DNA): TGTGCCAGCAGCTTATATAGCGGGAGGAGGTCCTACGAGCAGTACTTC.

The V call is TRBV5-4, the J call TRBJ2-2; D may be TRBD2 (6 bases). The CDR3 contains 14 residues. Germline lookup yields CDR1 SGHNT and CDR2 YYREEE (reference sequence). With 0 bases removed from V and 7 bases from J, the gap between germline ends came to 10 bases. CDR3 bases: TGTGCCAGCAGCTTGGCGGGGGTAGGCGGGGAGCTGTTTTTT. This codes for CASSLAGVGGELFF.

The V gene is TRBV29-1, the J gene TRBJ2-7; D gene ambiguous. This CDR3 comprises 14 residues. The germline V gene encodes CDR1 SQVTM and CDR2 ANQGSEA. V shed 6 bases and J shed 5 bases, with 20 bases lying between them. CDR3 residues: CSVAPAFDSHEQYF. CDR3 in DNA: TGCAGCGTAGCCCCCGCATTCGATTCCCACGAGCAGTACTTC.